Below, 14 T cell receptor beta chains from the same sample are listed, as sequenced in a study of T cells in Graves' hyperthyroidism and ophthalmopathy. RNA transcripts were the template for amplifying TCR beta CDR3 regions. The HTBI primer set drove a first-round RT-PCR of the TCR CDR3. TCRdb recomputed calls from the multiplex PCR reads with MiXCR, one row per CDR3 protein. The table records about 340,000 distinct CDR3 sequences, around a sixth of them present only once. Sequencing input: blood. The receptor source for this set is a woman aged 50 to 60 with Graves' hyperthyroidism.

This clonotype was detected a few times. This rearrangement joins TRBV12-3 or TRBV12-4 to TRBJ1-5; 8 nucleotides align to TRBD1. The CDR3 contains 14 residues. V shed 7 bases and J 10 bases; nucleotides not matched to a gene: 12. The chain's CDR3 is CASTLGTGYDPQHF. The CDR3 nucleotides are TGTGCCAGCACCCTCGGGACAGGATACGATCCCCAGCATTTT.

Many counts were recorded for this clonotype. The V gene is TRBV5-1, the J gene TRBJ2-7; 11 bases line up with TRBD2. J lost 3 bases, V lost 1 base, and 6 bases had no gene match. The CDR3 is made up of 16 amino acids. Germline CDR1 reads SGHRS; CDR2 reads YFSETQ. CDR3 in DNA: TGCGCCAGCAGCTTGTCGTCCCTAGCGGGAGGCTACGAGCAGTACTTC. This encodes CASSLSSLAGGYEQYF. The complete variable domain, with remaining parts taken from reference TRBV5-1 and TRBJ2-7, reads KAGVTQTPRYLIKTRGQQVTLSCSPISGHRSVSWYQQTPGQGLQFLFEYFSETQRNKGNFPGRFSGRQFSNSRSEMNVSTLELGDSALYLCASSLSSLAGGYEQYFGPGTRLTVT.

This clonotype was recorded many times. The V call is TRBV3-1, the J call TRBJ2-7; 8 bases line up with TRBD1. The J segment lost 2 bases and the V segment lost 4 bases, leaving 7 bases of the junction unmatched. Germline V gene sequence: CDR1 LGHDT, CDR2 YNNKEL (reference sequence). CDR3 size: 15 residues. CDR3 sequence (DNA): TGTGCCAGCAGCCGAGACAGGGGCCCAACCTACGAGCAGTACTTC. This sequence encodes CASSRDRGPTYEQYF.

V usage is TRBV11-1 and J usage is TRBJ2-1; unclear D gene. In germline, CDR1 is SGHAT, CDR2 FQDESV (reference sequence). Trimming removed 5 bases at V and 7 bases at J, with 12 bases between. The CDR3 has 13 amino acids. CDR3 region: CASSLRFMNEQFF. The CDR3 nucleotides are TGTGCCAGCAGCCTACGGTTTATGAATGAGCAGTTCTTC.

This clonotype came up many times. The chain combines TRBV11-2 with TRBJ1-3, with D possibly TRBD1 on 5 matching bases. CDR1 and CDR2 from the germline V gene are SGHAT and FQNNGV. The V end was cut by 1 base, the J end by 4 bases, with 11 bases between. CDR3 length: 15 amino acids. The CDR3 DNA follows: TGTGCCAGCAGCTTAGTGCGGGGCCGGGGAAACACCATATATTTT. Amino acid sequence: CASSLVRGRGNTIYF. Filled out from reference TRBV11-2 and TRBJ1-3, the complete variable domain reads EAGVAQSPRYKIIEKRQSVAFWCNPISGHATLYWYQQILGQGPKLLIQFQNNGVVDDSQLPKDRFSAERLKGVDSTLKIQPAKLEDSAVYLCASSLVRGRGNTIYFGEGSWLTVV.

This clonotype appeared a few times. The rearrangement links TRBV7-2 to TRBJ2-2, with 14 bases matching TRBD2. Looked up from germline, CDR1 is SGHTA and CDR2 is FQGNSA. The CDR3 loop spans 17 amino acids. With 5 bases clipped from V and 5 bases from J, the junction kept 7 bases outside the gene matches. The CDR3 loop is CASSTPGTSGGTGELFF. The CDR3 coding sequence is TGTGCCAGCAGCACCCCCGGGACTAGCGGGGGTACCGGGGAGCTGTTTTTT.

This clonotype appeared many times. This sequence joins TRBV5-5 and TRBJ2-7; D is uncertain. Germline assignment: CDR1 SGHKS and CDR2 YYEKEE (reference sequence). This CDR3 contains 13 residues. V lost 6 bases and J 5 bases, leaving 15 bases between the germline ends. CDR3 bases: TGTGCCAGCACCCCGGCGATCAGCGACGAGCAGTACTTC. It translates to CASTPAISDEQYF.

This clonotype was counted many times. The chain is built from TRBV5-1 and TRBJ2-1, with a possible D match to TRBD2 (6 bases). Trimming cost V 4 bases and J 6 bases, with 14 bases left between them. CDR1 SGHRS and CDR2 YFSETQ come from the germline V gene. The CDR3 runs 14 residues. CDR3 loop: CASSRPGLTNEQFF. As DNA, the CDR3 is TGCGCCAGCAGCCGACCGGGACTGACCAATGAGCAGTTCTTC.

V gene TRBV5-1 combines with J gene TRBJ1-1, with 9 nucleotides matching TRBD1. Losses at the gene ends were 1 base for V and 6 bases for J; bases not matched to a gene: 7. Germline CDR1 SGHRS, CDR2 YFSETQ. The CDR3 length is 15 residues. CDR3 coding DNA: TGCGCCAGCAGCTTGTACGGGACAGGGAGCCCTGAAGCTTTCTTT. Protein sequence: CASSLYGTGSPEAFF. The full variable domain, rest sourced from reference TRBV5-1 and TRBJ1-1, is KAGVTQTPRYLIKTRGQQVTLSCSPISGHRSVSWYQQTPGQGLQFLFEYFSETQRNKGNFPGRFSGRQFSNSRSEMNVSTLELGDSALYLCASSLYGTGSPEAFFGQGTRLTVV.

The rearrangement uses TRBV7-3 and TRBJ2-7; D is ambiguous. The V gene's germline CDR1 is SGHTA and CDR2 FQGTGA. The V end lost 6 bases, the J end lost 3 bases, and 12 bases lay between the germline ends. The CDR3 runs 13 residues. In DNA, the CDR3 is TGTGCCAGCAGGATCGGACGGATCTACGAGCAGTACTTC. This translates into CASRIGRIYEQYF.

The CDR3 DNA follows: TGTGCCAGTAGTATACTGGTCCGGGGGCAACAAGAGACCCAGTACTTC. Translating it yields CASSILVRGQQETQYF. The chain uses TRBV19 and TRBJ2-5, with D possibly being TRBD1 or TRBD2 (6 bases each). Germline CDR1 is LNHDA and CDR2 is SQIVND (reference sequence). The CDR3 is 16 residues long. Deletions cut 2 bases from V and 2 bases from J, with 15 bases between.

The chain couples TRBV10-3 to TRBJ2-6; D is unresolved. Between the trimmed V and J ends, which lost 10 bases and 0 bases, there was a span of 22 bases. The CDR3 is 18 residues long. Germline CDR1 is ENHRY and CDR2 is SYGVKD. The CDR3 reads CASHPQASPPSGANVLTF. The CDR3 nucleotides read TGTGCCAGCCACCCGCAGGCCTCCCCACCCTCTGGGGCCAACGTCCTGACTTTC.

V is TRBV7-2 and J is TRBJ1-2; no definite D call. V lost 5 bases and J 5 bases, leaving 21 bases between the germline ends. There are 16 residues in the CDR3. Germline CDR1 and CDR2: SGHTA and FQGNSA. The CDR3 sequence: CASSPGGLTKSYGYTF. The CDR3 DNA reads TGTGCCAGCAGCCCGGGCGGACTGACCAAATCATATGGCTACACCTTC.

This clonotype has a handful of counts. The CDR3 loop reads CASELIGRGEQYF. CDR3 sequence (DNA): TGTGCCAGCGAGCTTATTGGGCGCGGAGAGCAGTACTTC. V is TRBV5-5 and J is TRBJ2-7; the D is unclear. Per germline, CDR1 SGHKS and CDR2 YYEKEE (reference sequence). Trimming took off 7 bases at V and 7 bases at J, with 18 bases between the two ends. This CDR3 is 13 amino acids long.